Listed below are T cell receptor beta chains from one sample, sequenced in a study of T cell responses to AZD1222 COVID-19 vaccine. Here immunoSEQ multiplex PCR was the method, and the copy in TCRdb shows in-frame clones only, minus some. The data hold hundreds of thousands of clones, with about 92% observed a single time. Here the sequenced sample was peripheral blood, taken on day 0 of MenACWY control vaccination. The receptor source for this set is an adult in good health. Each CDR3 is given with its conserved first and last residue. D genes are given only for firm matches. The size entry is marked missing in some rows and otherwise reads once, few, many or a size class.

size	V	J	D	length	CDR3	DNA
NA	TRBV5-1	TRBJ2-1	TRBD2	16	CASSWTTSGGHSEQFF	TGCGCCAGCAGCTGGACTACTAGCGGGGGGCATTCTGAGCAGTTCTTC
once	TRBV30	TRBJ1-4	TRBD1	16	CAWSAPPGTGDEKLFF	TGTGCCTGGAGTGCCCCCCCCGGGACAGGGGACGAAAAACTGTTTTTT
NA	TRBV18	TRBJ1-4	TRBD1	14	CASSLQGANEKLFF	TGTGCCAGCTCACTTCAGGGGGCCAATGAAAAACTGTTTTTT
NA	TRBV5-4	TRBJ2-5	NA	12	CASSFAQETQYF	TGTGCCAGCAGCTTCGCCCAAGAGACCCAGTACTTC
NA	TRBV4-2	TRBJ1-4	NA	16	CASSQAGTVGNEKLFF	TGTGCCAGCAGCCAAGCGGGAACGGTTGGAAACGAAAAACTGTTTTTT
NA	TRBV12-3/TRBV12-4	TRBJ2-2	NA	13	CASSLRRGGELFF	TGTGCCAGCAGTTTAAGGCGAGGCGGGGAGCTGTTTTTT
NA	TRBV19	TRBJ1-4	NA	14	CASRVTATNEKLFF	TGTGCCAGCAGAGTAACGGCAACTAATGAAAAACTGTTTTTT
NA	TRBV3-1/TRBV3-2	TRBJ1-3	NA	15	CASSLLDRRGNTIYF	TGTGCCAGCAGCCTACTAGACAGGAGGGGAAACACCATATATTTT
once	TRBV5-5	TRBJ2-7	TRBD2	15	CASSLGSGGWYEQYF	TGTGCCAGCAGCTTGGGTAGCGGGGGTTGGTACGAGCAGTACTTC
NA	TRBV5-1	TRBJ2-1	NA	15	CASSPGTSDYNEQFF	TGCGCCAGCAGCCCCGGGACTTCAGACTACAATGAGCAGTTCTTC
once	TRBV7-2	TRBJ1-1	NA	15	CASSLQGGIRREAFF	TGTGCCAGCAGCTTACAGGGAGGGATTCGCAGGGAAGCTTTCTTT
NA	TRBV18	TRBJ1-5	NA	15	CASSPVAGGNQPQHF	TGTGCCAGCTCACCGGTTGCGGGCGGGAATCAGCCCCAGCATTTT
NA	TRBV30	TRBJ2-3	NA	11	CAWSGLDTQYF	TGTGCCTGGAGTGGCCTAGATACGCAGTATTTT
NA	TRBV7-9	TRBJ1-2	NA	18	CASSSDLGQKNTNYGYTF	TGTGCCAGCAGCTCTGATCTCGGACAGAAGAATACTAACTATGGCTACACCTTC
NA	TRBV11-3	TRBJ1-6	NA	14	CASSPTRTGSPLHF	TGTGCCAGCAGCCCAACGCGGACTGGATCACCCCTCCACTTT
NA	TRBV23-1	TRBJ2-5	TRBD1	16	CASDQSGTGVQETQYF	TGCGCCAGCGACCAATCCGGGACAGGGGTACAAGAGACCCAGTACTTC